The TCR beta chain described here comes from a study of OX40 agonist ivuxolimab in advanced cancers. Overall study: Ivuxolimab was delivered to patients intravenously every 2 weeks at doses spanning 0.01 to 10 mg/kg. Findings and limits, study-wide: At doses 0.1 to 3.0 mg/kg, CD4+ and CD8+ clones expanded. CD8+ T cells showed, on average, more clonal expansion than CD4+ cells.

Between the trimmed V and J ends, which lost 4 bases and 0 bases, there was a span of 10 bases. The CDR3 is 14 residues long. Germline CDR1 is SGHKS and CDR2 is YYEKEE (reference sequence). Turning to this clone: Its antigen remains unknown.

The repertoire was sequenced with immunoSEQ multiplex PCR; TCRdb's copy has only in-frame clones and lacks some. The table records fewer than 85,000 clones, 89% of them present only once. The chain joins TRBV5-5 to TRBJ1-1; D unclear. The material sequenced was CD4+ or CD8+ T cells sorted from blood, taken in a trial of the OX40 agonist ivuxolimab. The TCR sequence derives from an adult with an advanced solid tumor such as melanoma, head and neck, liver or kidney cancer. CDR3 region: CASSPSAMNTEAFF. Written as DNA, the CDR3 is TGTGCCAGCAGCCCGTCTGCCATGAACACTGAAGCTTTCTTT.